This entry lists 21 T cell receptor beta chains sequenced from one sample in a study of blood T cell repertoires in COVID-19. TCRdb keeps only in-frame clones here, not all; method: immunoSEQ multiplex PCR. The data show about 250,000 clones, with around 90% seen just once and roughly 2.2% held by the top ten. The sample taken for sequencing was peripheral blood. Every receptor here comes from a woman aged 55-70 years with COVID-19, enrolled during active disease.

V and J are TRBV30 and TRBJ1-2; 9 bases fit TRBD1. Germline trimming cut 3 bases from V and 7 bases from J; bases unmatched to any gene: 9. This CDR3 region has 14 residues. Per germline, CDR1 GTSNPN and CDR2 SVGIG (reference sequence). This CDR3 is CAWRSGGQGIGYTF. The CDR3 DNA reads as TGTGCCTGGAGAAGTGGGGGACAGGGAATTGGCTACACCTTC.

The chain uses TRBV4-2 and TRBJ1-2, with 10 bases lining up with TRBD1. J lost 6 bases, V lost 1 base, and 8 bases had no gene match. The CDR3 runs 16 residues. The germline V gene has CDR1 LGHNA and CDR2 YNFKEQ. The CDR3 DNA reads TGTGCCAGCAGCCAAGGTCCGGGACAGGGGTTCGATGGCTACACCTTC. It is translated as CASSQGPGQGFDGYTF.

Details on this clone: Other DNA sequences in this specimen translate into the identical CDR3. The chain has TRBV25-1 and TRBJ1-1; tentative D call: TRBD1 (5 bases). The CDR3 runs 12 residues. Trimming took off 6 bases at V and 0 bases at J, with 5 bases between the two ends. Germline assignment: CDR1 MGHDK and CDR2 SYGVNS. The CDR3 sequence is CASRTVNTEAFF. The CDR3 DNA sequence: TGTGCCAGCAGGACAGTGAACACTGAAGCTTTCTTT.

V is TRBV9 and J is TRBJ1-5; D unclear. The V gene's germline CDR1 is SGDLS and CDR2 YYNGEE. The CDR3 length is 15 residues. V lost 0 bases and J 0 bases, leaving 7 bases between the germline ends. The CDR3 reads CASSVGLDSNQPQHF. DNA of the CDR3: TGTGCCAGCAGCGTAGGGTTAGATAGCAATCAGCCCCAGCATTTT.

The V call is TRBV6-4, the J call TRBJ2-7; TRBD1 aligns across 7 bases. CDR1 and CDR2 from the germline V gene are MRHNA and SNTAGT. The CDR3 sequence is 15 residues long. After removal of 4 bases from V and 3 bases from J, the junction contained 9 bases not matched to a gene. The CDR3 protein is CASSAKDRIGYEQYF. DNA for the CDR3: TGTGCCAGCAGTGCCAAGGACAGGATCGGCTACGAGCAGTACTTC.

The table lists this clone with a count of one. The genes are TRBV19 and TRBJ1-5; 8 positions agree with TRBD1. Per germline, CDR1 LNHDA and CDR2 SQIVND (reference sequence). This CDR3 has 14 amino acids. With 3 bases clipped from V and 7 bases from J, the junction kept 5 bases outside the gene matches. CDR3 in amino acids: CASSIQGAVQPQHF. As DNA, the CDR3 is TGTGCCAGTAGTATTCAGGGGGCCGTCCAGCCCCAGCATTTT.

This chain connects TRBV7-2 to TRBJ1-2; TRBD1 agrees at 9 bases. V lost 4 bases and J lost 8; bases outside the gene matches: 8. Germline V lookup: CDR1 SGHTA, CDR2 FQGNSA. CDR3 length: 14 residues. For the CDR3, the DNA is TGTGCCAGCAGCTCCTCTCGGACAGGGGAAGGCTACACCTTC. It specifies CASSSSRTGEGYTF.

This clone came up a few times. This chain uses TRBV12-3 or TRBV12-4 with TRBJ1-2; 8 bases map to TRBD1. This CDR3 spans 13 amino acids. The trim removed 5 bases at V and 8 bases at J, leaving 7 bases unmatched. CDR3 protein: CASSVRGLGGYTF. The CDR3 DNA reads TGTGCCAGCAGTGTCAGGGGGCTGGGCGGCTACACCTTC.

The chain recombines TRBV27 with TRBJ1-4, with D perhaps TRBD1 (5 bases). CDR1 MNHEY and CDR2 SMNVEV come from the germline V gene (reference sequence). V was shortened by 6 bases and J by 4 bases, with 12 bases between the two germline ends. The length of the CDR3 is 14 residues. CDR3 amino acids: CASRTRQYNEKLFF. The CDR3 nucleotides are TGTGCCAGCAGAACTCGACAGTATAATGAAAAACTGTTTTTT.

The genes are TRBV4-2 and TRBJ1-1; a possible D gene is TRBD1 (6 bases). CDR1 and CDR2 from the germline V gene are LGHNA and YNFKEQ. This CDR3 has 13 residues. V was pared by 2 bases and J by 4 bases, with 8 bases between. CDR3 coding DNA: TGTGCCAGCAGCCAAACAGGGAGCACTGAAGCTTTCTTT. Translated: CASSQTGSTEAFF.

This chain links TRBV20-1 with TRBJ1-2; no reliable D call. The CDR3 consists of 11 residues. Germline CDR1 and CDR2: DFQATT and SNEGSKA (reference sequence). V lost 0 bases and J 8 bases, leaving 7 bases between the germline ends. The CDR3 protein is CSARDFPGYTF. The CDR3 DNA sequence: TGCAGTGCTAGAGATTTCCCAGGCTACACCTTC.

The chain links TRBV6-2 or TRBV6-3 to TRBJ1-6; D is possibly TRBD1 (6 bases). From germline, CDR1 is MNHEY and CDR2 SVGEGT. Trimming removed 4 bases from V and 9 bases from J, with 19 bases in between. The CDR3 is made up of 16 amino acids. The CDR3, as DNA: TGTGCCAGCAGTTCCTACGGGGCCAGGGGCGTTTCACCCCTCCACTTT. Translation: CASSSYGARGVSPLHF.

V and J are TRBV4-1 and TRBJ1-5; 12 nucleotides align to TRBD1. Germline assignment: CDR1 MGHRA and CDR2 YSYEKL. The CDR3 length is 15 residues. V gave up 4 bases and J gave up 7 bases; unmatched junction bases: 5. CDR3 sequence: CASSPGQGAWQPQHF. CDR3 in DNA: TGCGCCAGCAGCCCGGGACAGGGGGCTTGGCAGCCCCAGCATTTT.

This clone appeared a single time. The chain joins TRBV6-2 or TRBV6-3 to TRBJ1-1; TRBD1 is a possible D gene (5 bases). With 5 bases removed from V and 2 bases from J, the gap between germline ends came to 15 bases. The CDR3 contains 15 residues. The germline V gene encodes CDR1 MNHEY and CDR2 SVGEGT. The CDR3 sequence is CASSTRQPLNTEAFF. CDR3 sequence (DNA): TGTGCCAGCAGTACGAGACAGCCTCTCAACACTGAAGCTTTCTTT.

The CDR3 region is CASSPVTGGTGELFF. CDR3 in DNA: TGTGCCAGCAGCCCAGTGACAGGGGGTACCGGGGAGCTGTTTTTT. The chain links TRBV11-3 to TRBJ2-2; 9 positions agree with TRBD1. Germline V gives CDR1 SGHNT, CDR2 YENEEA. After removal of 5 bases from V and 5 bases from J, the junction contained 6 bases not matched to a gene. This CDR3 spans 15 amino acids.

The chain is built from TRBV6-5 and TRBJ1-4; D possibly corresponds to TRBD1 (5 bases). The germline V gene encodes CDR1 MNHEY and CDR2 SVGAGI. Trimming shortened V by 4 bases and J by 5 bases, and 14 bases separated the two germline ends. This CDR3 region has 15 residues. DNA of the CDR3: TGTGCCAGCAGTTTAGAAGTGGGGCCGAATGAAAAACTGTTTTTT. It translates to CASSLEVGPNEKLFF.

The rearrangement links TRBV3-1 (or the pseudogene TRBV3-2) to TRBJ2-3; D is perhaps TRBD2 (5 bases). Trimming took off 4 bases at V and 1 base at J, with 15 bases between the two ends. Germline V CDR1 and CDR2: LGHDT, YNNKEL (reference sequence). CDR3 length: 16 residues. CDR3 loop: CASSPRTSSGTDTQYF. The CDR3 coding sequence is TGTGCCAGCAGCCCACGGACTTCTTCAGGCACAGATACGCAGTATTTT.

The J gene is TRBJ1-1, the V gene TRBV7-2; D is unresolved. CDR1 and CDR2 (germline): SGHTA, FQGNSA. V was clipped by 10 bases and J by 3 bases, with 12 bases between them. The CDR3 length is 12 residues. The CDR3 is CATAEYHTEAFF. For the CDR3, the DNA is TGTGCCACCGCCGAGTACCACACTGAAGCTTTCTTT.

CDR3: CAWSVGILEKYF. In DNA form, the CDR3 reads TGTGCCTGGAGTGTAGGGATACTAGAGAAGTACTTC. The genes are TRBV30 and TRBJ2-7; possibly TRBD2 for D (5 bases). The V end lost 0 bases, the J end lost 11 bases, and 14 bases lay between the germline ends. In germline, CDR1 is GTSNPN, CDR2 SVGIG (reference sequence). The CDR3 consists of 12 residues. Based on the CDR3 plus reference TRBV30 and TRBJ2-7, the full variable domain is SQTIHQWPATLVQPVGSPLSLECTVEGTSNPNLYWYRQAAGRGLQLLFYSVGIGQISSEVPQNLSASRPQDRQFILSSKKLLLSDSGFYLCAWSVGILEKYFGPGTRLTVT.

This chain joins TRBV11-2 and TRBJ1-2; D remains ambiguous. V lost 1 base, J lost 0 bases, and 18 bases lay in between. Germline V gene sequence: CDR1 SGHAT, CDR2 FQNNGV. The CDR3 has 18 amino acids. The CDR3 loop reads CASSLGTTAHETNYGYTF. DNA for the CDR3: TGTGCCAGCAGCTTAGGGACTACAGCGCATGAAACTAACTATGGCTACACCTTC.

The V and J genes are TRBV6-5 and TRBJ1-1; a weak D match, TRBD1 (5 bases). Deletions cut 8 bases from V and 4 bases from J, with 20 bases between. The CDR3 has 15 residues. Per the germline V gene, CDR1 is MNHEY and CDR2 is SVGAGI. The CDR3 sequence: CASVRTLWGGTEAFF. The CDR3 coding sequence is TGTGCCAGCGTTAGGACCCTATGGGGGGGCACTGAAGCTTTCTTT.